This T cell receptor (beta chain) came from a study of T-cell memory formation after mild COVID-19. Study-wide points: Researchers report contracting CD4+ clones mostly in CM and EM, with CD8+ clones in EMRA.

V dropped 5 bases and J dropped 4 bases, with 14 bases sitting between them. The length of the CDR3 is 14 residues. TCRdb reanalysed the 5' RACE reads using MiXCR and keeps one entry per CDR3 protein. The table lists around 420,000 distinct CDR3 sequences, roughly a quarter of them singletons, with 7% to 9.5% in the top ten. There are a few counts of this clonotype. Its antigen is undetermined. V and J are TRBV12-3 or TRBV12-4 and TRBJ2-5, with TRBD2 as a possible D gene (5 bases). The receptor's source is an adult woman who had mild COVID-19 (a few samples of this study predate the infection). Cell type and time point are not known. The sample taken for sequencing was PBMCs or a T cell subset sorted from them (not recorded which). The CDR3 loop reads CASSPVGVRETQYF. The DNA for the CDR3 is TGTGCCAGCAGTCCCGTCGGGGTCCGAGAGACCCAGTACTTC.